One sample yielded the 31 T cell receptor beta chains listed below, sequenced in a study of PD-1 blockade in classical Hodgkin lymphoma. Described time point: cycle 4 day 1 (C4D1), after 5 to 7 weeks of nivolumab. Every one of the patients relapsed after autologous stem cell transplantation (brentuximab vedotin exposure was variable). TCRdb's table, derived via immunoSEQ multiplex PCR, lists solely in-frame clones and lacks some. The profile shows tens of thousands of clones, roughly three quarters of them singletons. Sequencing used peripheral blood mononuclear cells (PBMCs), obtained before the fourth cycle of nivolumab. The origin of the receptors is a human donor with classical Hodgkin lymphoma.

The chain couples TRBV15 to TRBJ2-5; 12 nucleotides agree with TRBD2. Germline loops: CDR1 LNHNV, CDR2 YYDKDF (reference sequence). Unmatched junction bases numbered 8, after V lost 3 bases and J lost 3 bases. The CDR3 has 17 residues. The CDR3 region has the DNA TGTGCCACCAGCAGCGGGCTAGCGGGAGGGCCGGAAGAGACCCAGTACTTC. It codes for CATSSGLAGGPEETQYF. Combining the CDR3 with reference TRBV15 and TRBJ2-5 gives the whole variable domain DAMVIQNPRYQVTQFGKPVTLSCSQTLNHNVMYWYQQKSSQAPKLLFHYYDKDFNNEADTPDNFQSRRPNTSFCFLDIRSPGLGDTAMYLCATSSGLAGGPEETQYFGPGTRLLVL.

On this clone: The same CDR3 also results from other DNA sequences found in this sample. The chain combines TRBV9 with TRBJ2-3, with unresolved D. V was shortened by 0 bases and J by 6 bases, with 5 bases between the two germline ends. This CDR3 is 12 amino acids long. The germline V gene has CDR1 SGDLS and CDR2 YYNGEE. CDR3 residues: CASSVDRDTQYF. DNA of the CDR3: TGTGCCAGCAGCGTAGATAGGGATACGCAGTATTTT.

The J gene is TRBJ1-1, the V gene TRBV9; 8 nucleotides match TRBD1. Trimming cost V 3 bases and J 1 base; bases outside gene matches: 5. Germline CDR1 SGDLS, CDR2 YYNGEE. The CDR3 has 15 residues. CDR3 sequence: CASSATGTGNTEAFF. CDR3 nucleotides: TGTGCCAGCAGCGCCACGGGGACAGGGAACACTGAAGCTTTCTTT.

The CDR3: CASSQQGGVYGYTF. The CDR3, as DNA: TGTGCCAGCAGTCAACAAGGGGGTGTCTATGGCTACACCTTC. The rearrangement links TRBV27 to TRBJ1-2; weak D call: TRBD1 (6 bases). This CDR3 has 14 residues. The V gene's germline CDR1 is MNHEY and CDR2 SMNVEV (reference sequence). V was clipped by 5 bases and J by 4 bases, with 14 bases between them.

CDR3: CASSEARGSALHF. CDR3 in DNA: TGTGCCAGCAGTGAAGCACGGGGTTCGGCCCTCCACTTT. The chain joins TRBV6-1 to TRBJ1-6; D remains ambiguous. This CDR3 contains 13 residues. V was cut by 0 bases and J by 14 bases, with 11 bases left in between. The V gene's germline CDR1 is MNHNS and CDR2 SASEGT.

This rearrangement joins TRBV27 to TRBJ2-7; 9 bases agree with TRBD2. V gave up 6 bases and J gave up 4 bases; unmatched junction bases: 16. CDR1 and CDR2 (germline): MNHEY, SMNVEV (reference sequence). The CDR3 is 17 residues long. As DNA, the CDR3 is TGTGCCAGCAGCCCCGAGAACCTCGAGCTAGCGGGGTACGAGCAGTACTTC. This sequence encodes CASSPENLELAGYEQYF.

The V gene is TRBV2, the J gene TRBJ2-1; TRBD2 matches 12 bases. Germline V gives CDR1 SNHLY, CDR2 FYNNEI. The CDR3 has 19 residues. Trimming took 4 bases from V and 6 from J; bases not matched to a gene: 16. DNA for the CDR3: TGTGCCAGCAGTGGCCACCTCCCTTCGACTAGCGGGGGTGTCAATGAGCAGTTCTTC. Translating it yields CASSGHLPSTSGGVNEQFF.

V gene TRBV9 combines with J gene TRBJ2-2; no reliable D call. Trimming stripped 4 bases from V and 4 bases from J, with 11 bases between. Germline V gene sequence: CDR1 SGDLS, CDR2 YYNGEE. The CDR3 consists of 14 residues. CDR3 in DNA: TGTGCCAGCAGCCCGGATCATCGCACCGGGGAGCTGTTTTTT. This gives the protein CASSPDHRTGELFF.

The chain joins TRBV6-5 to TRBJ2-1; a weak D match, TRBD2 (5 bases). Looked up from germline, CDR1 is MNHEY and CDR2 is SVGAGI. The CDR3 has 15 residues. V shed 4 bases and J shed 0 bases, with 10 bases lying between them. CDR3 residues: CASSSASHSYNEQFF. In DNA form, the CDR3 reads TGTGCCAGCAGTTCGGCTAGCCACTCCTACAATGAGCAGTTCTTC.

This clone was seen a single time. This chain links TRBV7-9 with TRBJ1-2; 8 bases are a match to TRBD1. The germline V gene has CDR1 SEHNR and CDR2 FQNEAQ (reference sequence). V was clipped by 2 bases and J by 5 bases; unmatched bases: 13. This CDR3 has 17 amino acids. The CDR3 DNA sequence: TGTGCCAGCAGCTTATATCAGGGGGCGCCGGAATTTTATGGCTACACCTTC. This gives the protein CASSLYQGAPEFYGYTF.

The chain links TRBV18 to TRBJ2-7, with a weak D call TRBD1 (6 bases). CDR3 length: 14 residues. The V and J ends lost 4 bases and 3 bases respectively, with 13 bases between them. CDR1 is KGHSH, CDR2 LQKENI, per germline. The CDR3 protein is CASSLNRGYYEQYF. DNA for the CDR3: TGTGCCAGCTCACTTAATAGGGGGTACTACGAGCAGTACTTC. Full variable domain (missing parts from reference TRBV18 and TRBJ2-7): NAGVMQNPRHLVRRRGQEARLRCSPMKGHSHVYWYRQLPEEGLKFMVYLQKENIIDESGMPKERFSAEFPKEGPSILRIQQVVRGDSAAYFCASSLNRGYYEQYFGPGTRLTVT.

This clone was seen more than once but under ten times. The chain uses TRBV5-6 and TRBJ1-2, with TRBD1 matching over 7 bases. Germline V lookup: CDR1 SGHDT, CDR2 YYEEEE. The length of the CDR3 is 14 residues. V trimming: 4 bases; J trimming: 7 bases; junction bases outside the gene matches: 10. The CDR3 is CASSRTDRAGGYTF. The CDR3 bases are TGTGCCAGCAGCAGAACTGACAGGGCTGGTGGCTACACCTTC. Variable domain in full (rest from reference TRBV5-6 and TRBJ1-2): DAGVTQSPTHLIKTRGQQVTLRCSPKSGHDTVSWYQQALGQGPQFIFQYYEEEERQRGNFPDRFSGHQFPNYSSELNVNALLLGDSALYLCASSRTDRAGGYTFGSGTRLTVV.

The gene calls are TRBV7-2 and TRBJ2-7, with D possibly matching TRBD1 (6 bases). This CDR3 contains 12 residues. Germline assignment: CDR1 SGHTA and CDR2 FQGNSA. V was clipped by 7 bases and J by 5 bases, with 12 bases between them. CDR3 protein: CASNREPHEQYF. CDR3 sequence (DNA): TGTGCCAGCAACAGGGAACCGCACGAGCAGTACTTC.

This clone was counted once. The chain recombines TRBV5-6 with TRBJ2-3; 9 bases align to TRBD2. Germline CDR1 is SGHDT and CDR2 is YYEEEE. Trimming took 1 base from V and 0 from J; bases not matched to a gene: 9. The CDR3 is made up of 18 amino acids. CDR3 nucleotides: TGTGCCAGCAGCTTGTGGGCTAGCGGGGACACTAGCACAGATACGCAGTATTTT. This translates into CASSLWASGDTSTDTQYF.

The CDR3, as DNA: TGTGCCAGCAGTGAAGGAAGTGGCCTCTATGGCTACACCTTC. It is translated as CASSEGSGLYGYTF. The chain recombines TRBV2 with TRBJ1-2; D gene uncertain. The germline V and J ends were trimmed by 1 base and 4 bases, with 10 bases remaining between them. Germline V gene data show CDR1 as SNHLY and CDR2 as FYNNEI. The CDR3 consists of 14 residues.

Only a few counts were recorded for this clone. The chain couples TRBV19 to TRBJ1-2, with D possibly matching TRBD1 (6 bases). Trimming left V 7 bases short and J 3 bases short, with 9 bases between. CDR3 length: 12 residues. The V gene's germline CDR1 is LNHDA and CDR2 SQIVND (reference sequence). DNA of the CDR3: TGTGCCAGTATCAGGGGTGACTATGGCTACACCTTC. Translated, it gives CASIRGDYGYTF. Full variable domain (rest looked up from reference TRBV19 and TRBJ1-2): DGGITQSPKYLFRKEGQNVTLSCEQNLNHDAMYWYRQDPGQGLRLIYYSQIVNDFQKGDIAEGYSVSREKKESFPLTVTSAQKNPTAFYLCASIRGDYGYTFGSGTRLTVV.

There are a few counts of this clone. V is TRBV12-5 and J is TRBJ1-2, with TRBD1 matching 7 bases. CDR1 is LGHNT, CDR2 FRNRAP, per germline. With 2 bases clipped from V and 8 bases from J, the junction kept 5 bases outside the gene matches. The CDR3 length is 13 residues. CDR3 sequence (DNA): TGTGCTAGTGGTTTGTCCAGGGGGAGCGGCTACACCTTC. Translating gives CASGLSRGSGYTF.

The V gene is TRBV7-6, the J gene TRBJ2-1; unclear D gene. Between the trimmed V and J ends, which lost 1 base and 4 bases, there was a span of 8 bases. This CDR3 is 14 amino acids long. From germline, CDR1 is SGHVS and CDR2 FNYEAQ. The CDR3 is CASSLEDAYNEQFF. CDR3 DNA sequence: TGTGCCAGCAGCTTAGAGGACGCTTACAATGAGCAGTTCTTC.

In this sample, this clone turned up many times. The chain joins TRBV7-9 to TRBJ2-1, with D tentatively TRBD2 (5 bases). Trimming removed 7 bases at V and 8 bases at J, with 12 bases between. CDR1 SEHNR and CDR2 FQNEAQ come from the germline V gene (reference sequence). This CDR3 comprises 12 residues. This CDR3 is CASTPRGDEQFF. In DNA, the CDR3 is TGTGCCAGCACCCCTCGGGGAGATGAGCAGTTCTTC.

The chain links TRBV7-2 to TRBJ2-1; 8 bases are shared with TRBD2. CDR1 and CDR2 (germline): SGHTA, FQGNSA. After removal of 2 bases from V and 6 bases from J, the junction contained 12 bases not matched to a gene. The CDR3 has 17 residues. CDR3 sequence reads: CASSLRGASGGRNEQFF. CDR3 nucleotide sequence: TGTGCCAGCAGCTTAAGGGGTGCCAGCGGGGGTCGCAATGAGCAGTTCTTC.

V gene TRBV7-8 combines with J gene TRBJ2-1; the D gene is possibly TRBD2 (5 bases). The CDR3 loop spans 13 amino acids. V shed 3 bases and J shed 6 bases, with 9 bases lying between them. Per the germline V gene, CDR1 is SGHVS and CDR2 is FQNEAQ. This chain's CDR3 is CASSFYSGNEQFF. Written as DNA, the CDR3 is TGTGCCAGCAGCTTTTACAGCGGCAATGAGCAGTTCTTC. Supplemented by reference TRBV7-8 and TRBJ2-1, the full variable domain reads GAGVSQSPRYKVAKRGQDVALRCDPISGHVSLFWYQQALGQGPEFLTYFQNEAQLDKSGLPSDRFFAERPEGSVSTLKIQRTQQEDSAVYLCASSFYSGNEQFFGPGTRLTVL.

The chain uses TRBV29-1 and TRBJ1-5; D gene ambiguous. This CDR3 region has 12 residues. Germline V lookup: CDR1 SQVTM, CDR2 ANQGSEA. DNA of the CDR3: TGCAGTGCTACTCAGTCCGGACAGCCCCAGCATTTT. This encodes CSATQSGQPQHF.

V gene TRBV5-1 combines with J gene TRBJ2-1; 8 bases map to TRBD2. From germline, CDR1 is SGHRS and CDR2 YFSETQ. This CDR3 region has 16 residues. V lost 0 bases to trimming and J lost 3 bases; unmatched junction nucleotides: 5. In DNA, the CDR3 is TGCGCCAGCAGCTTGGTCCCGGGAGGGGGCTACAATGAGCAGTTCTTC. The encoded protein is CASSLVPGGGYNEQFF.

As regards this clone: The junction departs from the called germline gene at one end, perhaps through a read error. At the DNA level, this CDR3 is encoded by other sequences in the same sample as well. The J gene is TRBJ1-1, the V gene TRBV5-8, with D hard to call. The CDR3 covers 17 residues. Germline CDR1 SGHTS, CDR2 YDEGEE. CDR3 protein: CASSHHLGLSMNTEAFF. CDR3 DNA: TGCGCCAGCAGCCATCACCTGGGCCTCTCTATGAACACTGAAGCTTTCTTT.

The genes are TRBV5-1 and TRBJ2-2; maybe TRBD2 (6 bases). The CDR3 spans 14 residues. CDR1 and CDR2 (germline): SGHRS, YFSETQ. Trimming removed 2 bases from V and 1 base from J, with 6 bases in between. The CDR3 DNA reads TGCGCCAGCAGCTTAGCGGGGAACACCGGGGAGCTGTTTTTT. Amino acid sequence: CASSLAGNTGELFF.

This chain connects TRBV9 to TRBJ2-1; the match to TRBD2 covers 8 bases. With 4 bases clipped from V and 9 bases from J, the junction kept 6 bases outside the gene matches. The CDR3 consists of 13 residues. Per germline, CDR1 SGDLS and CDR2 YYNGEE. The CDR3 here is CASSTLLAAEQFF. In DNA, the CDR3 is TGTGCCAGCAGCACCCTACTAGCGGCTGAGCAGTTCTTC.

The chain couples TRBV7-2 to TRBJ2-4; TRBD2 aligns across 12 bases. Germline loops: CDR1 SGHTA, CDR2 FQGNSA. This CDR3 contains 15 residues. Trimming cost V 1 base and J 9 bases; bases outside gene matches: 4. The CDR3 region is CASSLGSSGRGIQYF. The DNA for the CDR3 is TGTGCCAGCAGCTTAGGCTCTAGCGGGAGGGGCATTCAGTACTTC. Using reference TRBV7-2 and TRBJ2-4 for the parts outside the CDR3, the full variable domain is GAGVSQSPSNKVTEKGKDVELRCDPISGHTALYWYRQSLGQGLEFLIYFQGNSAPDKSGLPSDRFSAERTGGSVSTLTIQRTQQEDSAVYLCASSLGSSGRGIQYFGAGTRLSVL.

In nucleotides, the CDR3 is TGCGCCAGCAGCGCAAGGGACTACTCCTACGAGCAGTACTTC. Its protein is CASSARDYSYEQYF. The chain couples TRBV5-1 to TRBJ2-7; 7 bases map to TRBD2. This CDR3 has 14 amino acids. Germline V lookup: CDR1 SGHRS, CDR2 YFSETQ. Trimming removed 4 bases from V and 0 bases from J; junction bases left unmatched: 4.

The chain couples TRBV6-5 to TRBJ1-1; TRBD1 is a possible D gene (6 bases). Germline lookup yields CDR1 MNHEY and CDR2 SVGAGI. This CDR3 contains 14 residues. V lost 2 bases and J 2 bases, leaving 9 bases between the germline ends. As DNA, the CDR3 is TGTGCCAGCAGTTACGGGACATCTAACACTGAAGCTTTCTTT. Residues: CASSYGTSNTEAFF.

This sequence joins TRBV5-1 and TRBJ2-7; 11 nucleotides match TRBD1. The V gene end was trimmed by 4 bases and the J gene end by 3 bases; junction bases not matched to a gene: 6. The CDR3 totals 15 residues. Per germline, CDR1 SGHRS and CDR2 YFSETQ. The CDR3 DNA reads TGCGCCAGCAGCCCCCAGGGACAGGGGGACTACGAGCAGTACTTC. This sequence encodes CASSPQGQGDYEQYF. Full variable domain (remainder filled in from reference TRBV5-1 and TRBJ2-7): KAGVTQTPRYLIKTRGQQVTLSCSPISGHRSVSWYQQTPGQGLQFLFEYFSETQRNKGNFPGRFSGRQFSNSRSEMNVSTLELGDSALYLCASSPQGQGDYEQYFGPGTRLTVT.

The chain couples TRBV25-1 to TRBJ2-7; no clear D gene. V was shortened by 10 bases and J by 6 bases, with 19 bases between the two germline ends. This CDR3 spans 13 amino acids. Germline CDR1 is MGHDK and CDR2 is SYGVNS. The CDR3 DNA is TGTGCCATTCACGATCCAGGTATTCCCGAGCAGTACTTC. It encodes CAIHDPGIPEQYF.